These 31 T cell receptor beta chains were all obtained from the same sample, sequenced in a study of T cells in women clearing cervical HPV infection. Repertoires were generated with immunoSEQ multiplex PCR, while TCRdb's copy carries only in-frame clones and drops some. The sample data list 25,000 to 35,000 clones. The specimen was blood buffy coat. The receptors were sampled from a woman aged 18-69 years with a cervical HPV16 infection that either progressed to CIN3+ or cleared (not recorded which).

CDR3 sequence reads: CASSEARRGTDTQYF. The sequenced CDR3 bases are TGTGCCAGCAGTGAAGCACGTCGGGGCACAGATACG. This sequence joins TRBV2 and TRBJ2-3; no clear D. The missing CDR3 end, 3 residues past where the read stops, is filled in from the germline J gene. Trimming removed 0 bases at V and 1 base at J, with 8 bases between. Germline-derived CDR1 and CDR2 are SNHLY and FYNNEI. The CDR3 sequence is 15 residues long.

On this clone: The read finishes 3 residues shy of the CDR3 end, and the germline J gene is used to complete it. This sequence joins TRBV19 and TRBJ2-2, with unresolved D. With 7 bases removed from V and 0 bases from J, the gap between germline ends came to 24 bases. In germline, CDR1 is LNHDA, CDR2 SQIVND (reference sequence). The CDR3 loop spans 19 amino acids. CDR3 sequence: CASTSMGGYPDSNTGELFF. The CDR3 DNA, read in part, is TGTGCCAGTACTTCCATGGGTGGGTATCCCGACTCGAACACCGGGGAG.

Turning to this clone: The read finishes 3 residues shy of the CDR3 end, and the germline J gene is used to complete it. The chain combines TRBV11-3 with TRBJ2-1; 7 bases agree with TRBD1. Per germline, CDR1 SGHNT and CDR2 YENEEA. The CDR3 totals 14 residues. V shed 5 bases, J shed 6 bases, and the junction held 7 bases outside the gene matches. Partial CDR3 DNA: TGTGCCAGCAGCGGGGGACAGTCCAGCAATGAG. This encodes CASSGGQSSNE. The full CDR3 reads CASSGGQSSNEQFF.

A note on this clone: The CDR3 end falls 3 residues outside the read, so it is completed with the germline J gene. The chain combines TRBV7-8 with TRBJ2-5; 11 bases match TRBD2. Unmatched junction bases numbered 4, after V lost 6 bases and J lost 1 base. CDR3 length equals 15 residues. Germline CDR1 SGHVS, CDR2 FQNEAQ. This CDR3 is CASSHSGRAQETQYF. The covered CDR3 bases are TGTGCCAGCAGTCATAGCGGGAGGGCCCAAGAGACC.

Concerning this clone itself: The CDR3 goes on 3 residues after the read ends, and that part is filled in from the germline J gene. The chain is built from TRBV10-3 and TRBJ2-7; 11 nucleotides match TRBD2. This CDR3 is 14 amino acids long. V lost 10 bases and J lost 1; bases outside the gene matches: 6. Germline loops: CDR1 ENHRY, CDR2 SYGVKD. CDR3 DNA (partial): TGTGCCACCTCGCTAGCGGGAGGTTCCTACGAG. The encoded protein is CATSLAGGSYE. The whole CDR3 region reads CATSLAGGSYEQYF.

Concerning this clone: The read ends 3 residues early relative to the CDR3; the germline J gene fills the gap. V is TRBV6-2 or TRBV6-3 and J is TRBJ2-2; TRBD2 agrees at 9 bases. Germline V lookup: CDR1 MNHEY, CDR2 SVGEGT. The CDR3 runs to 11 residues. The covered CDR3 bases are TGTGCCAGCAGCTCGACTAGCGGG. Its protein is CASSSTSG. The full-length CDR3 reads as CASSSTSGLFF.

Notes on this clone: With the read ending 3 residues before the CDR3 end, the germline J gene is used to fill in that end. The chain combines TRBV29-1 with TRBJ2-4, with a tentative D call TRBD2 (6 bases). The CDR3 has 17 amino acids. V lost 4 bases and J 1 base, leaving 20 bases between the germline ends. Germline loops: CDR1 SQVTM, CDR2 ANQGSEA. The sequenced part of the CDR3 DNA is TGCAGCGTTGGGGACTTACATACCGGGGTGGCCAAAAACATT. This translates into CSVGDLHTGVAKNI. The CDR3 as a whole reads CSVGDLHTGVAKNIQYF.

Worth noting for this clone: Sequencing ends 3 residues short of the CDR3 end; the germline J gene provides the rest. The chain carries TRBV25-1 and TRBJ2-2, with TRBD2 matching over 9 bases. CDR1 is MGHDK, CDR2 SYGVNS, per germline. The CDR3 is 15 amino acids. Losses at the gene ends were 7 bases for V and 5 bases for J; bases not matched to a gene: 8. Here the CDR3 reads CASIGSGRWTGELFF. The covered CDR3 bases are TGTGCCAGCATAGGAAGCGGGAGGTGGACCGGGGAG.

CDR3 loop: CASSPGTADEQYF. CDR3 bases read: TGTGCCAGCTCACCGGGGACAGCGGACGAG. This chain links TRBV18 with TRBJ2-7, with 7 bases that match TRBD1. Coverage ceases 3 residues before the CDR3 finishes, and the germline J gene fills in the end. V lost 3 bases to trimming and J lost 5 bases; unmatched junction nucleotides: 4. Germline V gene sequence: CDR1 KGHSH, CDR2 LQKENI. This CDR3 has 13 residues.

For this clone: Read sequence stops 3 residues before the CDR3 end, and the germline J gene provides the missing end. This sequence joins TRBV19 and TRBJ1-1; no definite D call. Between the trimmed V and J ends, which lost 7 bases and 4 bases, there was a span of 13 bases. The CDR3 contains 13 residues. The germline CDR1 and CDR2 sequences are LNHDA and SQIVND (reference sequence). CDR3 in amino acids: CASNSRVSTEAFF. The sequenced CDR3 bases are TGTGCCAGTAATAGTAGGGTCAGCACTGAA.

On this clone: The read stops 3 residues short of the end of the CDR3; the missing end is completed from the germline J gene. The genes are TRBV7-9 and TRBJ1-2; unclear D gene. Germline V gene sequence: CDR1 SEHNR, CDR2 FQNEAQ (reference sequence). The CDR3 is 14 amino acids. Between the trimmed V and J ends, which lost 11 bases and 6 bases, there was a span of 22 bases. CDR3 bases read: TGTGCCGGCCGGAGGGCCCTTGCCGGGGATGGC. This encodes CAGRRALAGDG. The CDR3 in its entirety is CAGRRALAGDGYTF.

As to this clone: The CDR3 end is not reached by the read, which stops 3 residues before it; the germline J gene fills it in. The genes are TRBV5-1 and TRBJ2-1; D is unresolved. Looked up from germline, CDR1 is SGHRS and CDR2 is YFSETQ. The CDR3 is 16 amino acids. V was trimmed by 0 bases and J by 9 bases, leaving 19 bases between them. CDR3 region: CASSLGDANSGSEQFF. The part of the CDR3 DNA that was read is TGCGCCAGCAGCTTGGGAGATGCTAACAGTGGCAGTGAG.

A note on this clone: The CDR3 end is not reached by the read, which stops 3 residues before it; the germline J gene fills it in. V is TRBV7-3 and J is TRBJ2-3, with no clear D. V lost 1 base and J lost 6, with 8 bases in between. Germline V lookup: CDR1 SGHTA, CDR2 FQGTGA. The CDR3 contains 13 residues. The CDR3 DNA, read in part, is TGTGCCAGCAGCTTAATATCCGCGGATACG. Translation gives CASSLISADT. The entire CDR3 protein is CASSLISADTQYF.

Comments on this clone: The sequenced fragment ends 3 residues before the CDR3 boundary, so the rest is inferred from the germline J gene. This chain uses TRBV7-2 with TRBJ1-2, with 7 bases lining up with TRBD1. CDR1 and CDR2 from the germline V gene are SGHTA and FQGNSA. CDR3 length: 10 amino acids. CDR3 DNA (partial): TGTGCCAGCAGGGGGACAGAC. Protein sequence: CASRGTD. In full, the CDR3 reads CASRGTDYTF. The variable domain in full, with the rest retrieved from reference TRBV7-2 and TRBJ1-2, is GAGVSQSPSNKVTEKGKDVELRCDPISGHTALYWYRQSLGQGLEFLIYFQGNSAPDKSGLPSDRFSAERTGGSVSTLTIQRTQQEDSAVYLCASRGTDYTFGSGTRLTVV.

Points on this clone: The DNA ends 3 residues before the CDR3 does, and the rest of the CDR3 is filled in from the germline J gene. The V gene is TRBV20-1, the J gene TRBJ2-3; 9 nucleotides match TRBD2. The CDR3 extends over 13 amino acids. Germline CDR1 is DFQATT and CDR2 is SNEGSKA (reference sequence). The CDR3 is CSAQVAGEETQYF. The covered CDR3 bases are TGCAGTGCTCAGGTAGCGGGAGAGGAGACG.

In regard to this clone: The CDR3 extends 3 residues past the end of the read, so its final part is completed from the germline J gene. The chain uses TRBV2 and TRBJ2-3; 16 positions match TRBD2. The germline V gene encodes CDR1 SNHLY and CDR2 FYNNEI. Losses at the gene ends were 4 bases for V and 3 bases for J; bases not matched to a gene: 7. This CDR3 has 18 amino acids. The CDR3 protein is CASSGGLAGGRRTDTQYF. Partial CDR3 DNA: TGTGCCAGCAGTGGGGGACTAGCGGGAGGGAGAAGAACAGATACG.

Worth noting for this clone: Coverage ceases 3 residues before the CDR3 finishes, and the germline J gene fills in the end. The rearrangement uses TRBV7-9 and TRBJ1-4; possible D gene TRBD1, 6 bases. CDR1 is SEHNR and CDR2 is FQNEAQ in the germline V gene (reference sequence). Trimming cost V 6 bases and J 4 bases, with 9 bases left between them. This CDR3 comprises 13 residues. The CDR3 bases that were read are TGTGCCAGCAGTCAGGGGCTTAATGAAAAA. This sequence encodes CASSQGLNEK. In full, the CDR3 reads CASSQGLNEKLFF.

As concerns this clone: At one end the junction does not follow the germline gene, possibly because of a read error. Sequencing ends 3 residues short of the CDR3 end; the germline J gene provides the rest. Distinct nucleotide sequences in the sample also encode this CDR3. This chain uses TRBV19 with TRBJ1-3, with a weak D call TRBD1 (6 bases). In germline, CDR1 is LNHDA, CDR2 SQIVND (reference sequence). This CDR3 is 15 amino acids long. The CDR3 bases that were read are TGTGCCAGTAGTAAGGGGGATTCCTCTGGAAACACA. It encodes CASSKGDSSGNT. The complete CDR3 protein is CASSKGDSSGNTIYF.

A remark on this clone: Coverage ceases 3 residues before the CDR3 finishes, and the germline J gene fills in the end. The V and J genes are TRBV11-3 and TRBJ2-3; D tentatively fits TRBD1 or TRBD2 (5 bases each). The CDR3 loop spans 13 amino acids. V lost 8 bases, J lost 3 bases, and 12 bases lay in between. The V gene's germline CDR1 is SGHNT and CDR2 YENEEA. CDR3 bases read: TGTGCCAGCCGCAGAGGGGAAACAGATACG. It encodes CASRRGETDT. The CDR3 as a whole reads CASRRGETDTQYF.

With regard to this clone: The CDR3 extends 3 residues past the end of the read, so its final part is completed from the germline J gene. The chain uses TRBV5-1 and TRBJ1-4, with a possible D match to TRBD1 (5 bases). The germline CDR1 and CDR2 sequences are SGHRS and YFSETQ. This CDR3 is built from 15 residues. The CDR3 spells CASSLEGREVSPLFF. Partial CDR3 DNA: TGCGCCAGCAGCTTGGAGGGCAGGGAGGTCTCACCA.

About this clone itself: The read gets to within 3 residues of the CDR3 end, and the germline J gene fills in the rest. The chain uses TRBV7-2 and TRBJ2-1; a weak D match, TRBD1 (6 bases). CDR3 length: 15 residues. V dropped 5 bases and J dropped 3 bases, with 14 bases sitting between them. The germline CDR1 and CDR2 sequences are SGHTA and FQGNSA. The CDR3 loop reads CASSPQGNGYNEQFF. Incomplete CDR3 DNA: TGTGCCAGCAGCCCCCAGGGGAACGGCTACAATGAG.

This chain's CDR3 is CSAGGVGGNGYTF. The CDR3 DNA, read in part, is TGCAGTGCTGGAGGGGTGGGGGGTAATGGC. This chain joins TRBV20-1 and TRBJ1-2; tentative D call: TRBD1 (5 bases). The missing CDR3 end, 3 residues past where the read stops, is filled in from the germline J gene. Germline V gene sequence: CDR1 DFQATT, CDR2 SNEGSKA (reference sequence). CDR3 length: 13 residues. The V end lost 5 bases, the J end lost 6 bases, and 16 bases lay between the germline ends.

CDR3 DNA (partial): TGTGCCAGCACCTTCGGACAGGGCGAA. Protein sequence: CASTFGQGE. The entire CDR3 protein reads CASTFGQGEAFF. This chain connects TRBV2 to TRBJ1-1, with 8 nucleotides matching TRBD1. The read ends 3 residues shy of where the CDR3 ends; the end is completed using the germline J gene. The CDR3 spans 12 residues. CDR1 is SNHLY and CDR2 is FYNNEI in the germline V gene.

The CDR3: CASSPAAGVGQPQHF. CDR3 DNA (partial): TGTGCCAGCTCACCAGCCGCGGGGGTTGGTCAGCCC. This chain links TRBV18 with TRBJ1-5; D is possibly TRBD1 (5 bases). The CDR3 end falls 3 residues outside the read, so it is completed with the germline J gene. The CDR3 totals 15 residues. Germline assignment: CDR1 KGHSH and CDR2 LQKENI. The germline V and J ends were trimmed by 2 bases and 6 bases, with 14 bases remaining between them.

Concerning this clone itself: The CDR3 end falls 3 residues outside the read, so it is completed with the germline J gene. V and J are TRBV7-6 and TRBJ1-2; D is undetermined. CDR3 length: 14 residues. The germline gives CDR1 SGHVS, CDR2 FNYEAQ. CDR3 loop: CASSYASGNDDYTF. Partial CDR3 DNA: TGTGCCAGCAGCTACGCTAGCGGGAATGATGAC.

About this clone itself: The missing CDR3 end, 3 residues past where the read stops, is filled in from the germline J gene. The V gene is TRBV7-8, the J gene TRBJ2-7; 7 bases line up with TRBD1. In germline, CDR1 is SGHVS, CDR2 FQNEAQ. CDR3 length: 15 residues. J was trimmed by 4 bases and V by 5 bases; bases with no gene match: 11. The DNA read from the CDR3 is TGTGCCAGCAGCAAATCCTCGGGACAGCTATACGAG. The encoded protein is CASSKSSGQLYE. In full, the CDR3 is CASSKSSGQLYEQYF.

The CDR3 reads CASSFGTRNEQFF. The DNA read from the CDR3 is TGTGCCAGCAGCTTTGGGACTAGGAATGAG. The V call is TRBV7-6, the J call TRBJ2-1; TRBD2 matches 8 bases. The missing CDR3 end, 3 residues past where the read stops, is filled in from the germline J gene. The length of the CDR3 is 13 residues. V lost 3 bases, J lost 7 bases, and 2 bases stayed unmatched. CDR1 is SGHVS, CDR2 FNYEAQ, per germline. Full variable domain (missing parts from reference TRBV7-6 and TRBJ2-1): GAGVSQSPRYKVTKRGQDVALRCDPISGHVSLYWYRQALGQGPEFLTYFNYEAQQDKSGLPNDRFSAERPEGSISTLTIQRTEQRDSAMYRCASSFGTRNEQFFGPGTRLTVL.

For this clone: The read is 3 residues too short to cover the CDR3 end, so that end is filled in from the germline J gene. The chain uses TRBV30 and TRBJ2-5, with a possible D match to TRBD2 (6 bases). The germline gives CDR1 GTSNPN, CDR2 SVGIG (reference sequence). The CDR3 extends over 11 amino acids. Trimming cost V 6 bases and J 5 bases, with 10 bases left between them. CDR3 DNA (partial): TGTGCCTGCCTTCTAGCGGAGACC. This translates into CACLLAET. The whole CDR3 protein reads CACLLAETQYF.

As concerns this clone: One end of the junction varies from germline; a read error may be responsible. The read ends 3 residues before the CDR3 terminus; that terminus is restored from the germline J gene. Other nucleotide sequences from this sample produce the same CDR3. The chain has TRBV30 and TRBJ1-3; D is perhaps TRBD1 (6 bases). The CDR3 has 16 residues. Germline CDR1 GTSNPN, CDR2 SVGIG (reference sequence). The DNA read from the CDR3 is TGTGCCTGGAGTATGACAGGAGGTGGCTCTGGAAACACT. Its protein product is CAWSMTGGGSGNT. The entire CDR3 protein is CAWSMTGGGSGNTIYF.

Comments on this clone: Read sequence stops 3 residues before the CDR3 end, and the germline J gene provides the missing end. The chain uses TRBV6-2 or TRBV6-3 and TRBJ2-7; D possibly corresponds to TRBD1 (6 bases). Germline V gene sequence: CDR1 MNHEY, CDR2 SVGEGT. This CDR3 spans 12 amino acids. Deletions cut 8 bases from V and 1 base from J, with 9 bases between. The covered CDR3 bases are TGTGCCAGCTGCGACAGGTCCTACGAG. It encodes CASCDRSYE. The complete CDR3 sequence is CASCDRSYEQYF.

With regard to this clone: Coverage ceases 3 residues before the CDR3 finishes, and the germline J gene fills in the end. The chain combines TRBV12-3 or TRBV12-4 with TRBJ2-7; D uncertain. Deletions cut 4 bases from V and 6 bases from J, with 7 bases between. CDR3 size: 11 residues. The CDR3 bases that were read are TGTGCCAGCAGTTCTAGTTTCGAG. This codes for CASSSSFE. The CDR3 as a whole reads CASSSSFEQYF.